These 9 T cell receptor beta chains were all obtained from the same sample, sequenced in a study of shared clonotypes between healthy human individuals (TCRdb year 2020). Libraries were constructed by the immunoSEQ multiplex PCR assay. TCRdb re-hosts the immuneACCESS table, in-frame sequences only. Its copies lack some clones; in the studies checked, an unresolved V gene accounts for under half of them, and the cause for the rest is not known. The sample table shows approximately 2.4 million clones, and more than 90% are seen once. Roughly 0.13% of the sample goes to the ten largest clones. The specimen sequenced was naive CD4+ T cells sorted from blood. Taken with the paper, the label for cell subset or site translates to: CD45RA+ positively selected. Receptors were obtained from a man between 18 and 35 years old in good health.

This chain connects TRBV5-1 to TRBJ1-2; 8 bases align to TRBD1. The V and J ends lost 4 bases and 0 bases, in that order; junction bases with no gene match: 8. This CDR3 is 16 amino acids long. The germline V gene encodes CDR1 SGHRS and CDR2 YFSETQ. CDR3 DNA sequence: TGCGCCAGCAGCCCAATCCCGACAGGGGCTAACTATGGCTACACCTTC. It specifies CASSPIPTGANYGYTF.

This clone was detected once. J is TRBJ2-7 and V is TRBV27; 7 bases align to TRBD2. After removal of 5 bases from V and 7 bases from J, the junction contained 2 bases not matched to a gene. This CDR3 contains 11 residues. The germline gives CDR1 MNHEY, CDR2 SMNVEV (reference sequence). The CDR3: CASSPGGEQYF. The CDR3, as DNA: TGTGCCAGCAGTCCGGGAGGAGAGCAGTACTTC.

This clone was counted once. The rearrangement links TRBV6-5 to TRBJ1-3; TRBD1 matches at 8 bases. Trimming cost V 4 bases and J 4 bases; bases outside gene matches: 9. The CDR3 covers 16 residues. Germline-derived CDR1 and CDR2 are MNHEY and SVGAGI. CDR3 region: CASSLTQGARGNTIYF. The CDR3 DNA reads TGTGCCAGCAGTTTGACGCAGGGGGCTAGAGGAAACACCATATATTTT.

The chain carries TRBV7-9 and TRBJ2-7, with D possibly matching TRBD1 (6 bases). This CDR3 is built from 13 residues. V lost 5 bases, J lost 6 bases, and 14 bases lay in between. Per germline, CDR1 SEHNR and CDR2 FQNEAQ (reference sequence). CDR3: CASSVPGDLEQYF. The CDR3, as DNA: TGTGCCAGCAGCGTGCCAGGGGATCTCGAGCAGTACTTC.

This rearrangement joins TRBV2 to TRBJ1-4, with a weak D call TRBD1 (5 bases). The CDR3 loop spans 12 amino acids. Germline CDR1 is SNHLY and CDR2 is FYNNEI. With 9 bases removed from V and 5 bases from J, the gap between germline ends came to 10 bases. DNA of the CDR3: TGTGCCAGTACGGCAGGGAATGAAAAACTGTTTTTT. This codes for CASTAGNEKLFF.

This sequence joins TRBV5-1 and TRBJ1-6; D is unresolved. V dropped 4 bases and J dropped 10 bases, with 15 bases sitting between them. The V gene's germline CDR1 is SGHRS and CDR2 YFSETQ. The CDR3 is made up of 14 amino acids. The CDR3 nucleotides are TGCGCCAGCAGCGAGGGCTTGAGGTACTCACCCCTCCACTTT. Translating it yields CASSEGLRYSPLHF.

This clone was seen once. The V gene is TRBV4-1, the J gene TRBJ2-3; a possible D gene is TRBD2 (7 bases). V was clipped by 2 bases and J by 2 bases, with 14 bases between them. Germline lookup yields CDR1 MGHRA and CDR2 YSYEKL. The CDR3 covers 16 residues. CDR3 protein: CASSQSRGAVTDTQYF. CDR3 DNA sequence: TGCGCCAGCAGCCAATCCCGGGGGGCTGTCACAGATACGCAGTATTTT.

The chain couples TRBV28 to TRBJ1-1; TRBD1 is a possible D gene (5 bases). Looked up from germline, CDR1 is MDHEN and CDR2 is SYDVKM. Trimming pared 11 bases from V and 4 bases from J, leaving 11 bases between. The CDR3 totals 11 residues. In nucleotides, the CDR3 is TGTGCCCTCTCGCAGGGCACTGAAGCTTTCTTT. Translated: CALSQGTEAFF.

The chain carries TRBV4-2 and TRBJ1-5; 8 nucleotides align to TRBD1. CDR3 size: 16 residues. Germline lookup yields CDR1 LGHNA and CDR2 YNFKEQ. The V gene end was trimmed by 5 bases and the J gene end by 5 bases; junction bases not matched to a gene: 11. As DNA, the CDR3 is TGTGCCAGCAGCGTTACAGGGGGATCGGAGTATCAGCCCCAGCATTTT. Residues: CASSVTGGSEYQPQHF.